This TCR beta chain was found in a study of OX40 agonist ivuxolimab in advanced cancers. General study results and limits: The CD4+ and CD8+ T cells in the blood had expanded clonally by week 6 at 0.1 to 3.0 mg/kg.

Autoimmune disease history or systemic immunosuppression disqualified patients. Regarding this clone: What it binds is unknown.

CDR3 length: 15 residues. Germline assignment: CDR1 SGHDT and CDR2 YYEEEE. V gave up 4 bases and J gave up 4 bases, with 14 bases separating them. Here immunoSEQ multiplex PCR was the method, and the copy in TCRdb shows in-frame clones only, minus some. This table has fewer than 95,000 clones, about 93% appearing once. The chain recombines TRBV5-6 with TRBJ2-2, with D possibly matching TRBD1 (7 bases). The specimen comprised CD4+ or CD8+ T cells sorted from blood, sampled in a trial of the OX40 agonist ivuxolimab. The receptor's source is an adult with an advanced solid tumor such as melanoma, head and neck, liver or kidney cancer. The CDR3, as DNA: TGTGCCAGCAGCCTGGAGGGGACAGCCACCGGGGAGCTGTTTTTT. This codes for CASSLEGTATGELFF.